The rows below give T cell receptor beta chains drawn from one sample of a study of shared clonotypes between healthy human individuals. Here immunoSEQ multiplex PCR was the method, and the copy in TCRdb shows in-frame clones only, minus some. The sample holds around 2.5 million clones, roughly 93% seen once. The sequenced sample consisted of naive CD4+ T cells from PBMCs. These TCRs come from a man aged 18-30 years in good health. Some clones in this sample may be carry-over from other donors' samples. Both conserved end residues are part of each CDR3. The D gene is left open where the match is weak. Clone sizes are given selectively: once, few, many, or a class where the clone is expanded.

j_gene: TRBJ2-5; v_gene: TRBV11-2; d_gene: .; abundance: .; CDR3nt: TGTGCCAGTGGGAGGGGACAGCCACAAGAGACCCAGTACTTC; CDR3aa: CASGRGQPQETQYF
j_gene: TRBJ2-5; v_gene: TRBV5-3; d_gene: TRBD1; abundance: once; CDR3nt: TGTGCCAGAAGCCGCGAGGGGGCAAGGGAGACCCAGTACTTC; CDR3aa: CARSREGARETQYF
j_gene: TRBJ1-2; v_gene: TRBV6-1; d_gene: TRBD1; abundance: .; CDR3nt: TGTGCCAGCAGCGGACAGGGCTATGGCTACACCTTC; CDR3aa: CASSGQGYGYTF
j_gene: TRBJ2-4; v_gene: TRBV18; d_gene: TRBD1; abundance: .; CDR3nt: TGTGCCAGCTCATATGGACAGGGGGCGAGCCGCAATGTACTAGCCAAAAACATTCAGTACTTC; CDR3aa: CASSYGQGASRNVLAKNIQYF
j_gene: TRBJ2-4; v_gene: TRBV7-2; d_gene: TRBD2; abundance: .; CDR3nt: TGTGCCAGCAGCTTAGATGGGACTAGGGGAAACATTCAGTACTTC; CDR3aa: CASSLDGTRGNIQYF
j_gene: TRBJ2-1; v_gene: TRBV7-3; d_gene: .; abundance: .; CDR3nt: TGTGCCAGCAGCTTACTTGGGACCCTGCGCTATGAGCAGTTCTTC; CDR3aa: CASSLLGTLRYEQFF
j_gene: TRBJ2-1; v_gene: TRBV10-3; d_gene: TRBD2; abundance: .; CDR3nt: TGTGCCATCAGTGACGTTGCGGGAGTCGATAGTAGTGAGCAGTTCTTC; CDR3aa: CAISDVAGVDSSEQFF
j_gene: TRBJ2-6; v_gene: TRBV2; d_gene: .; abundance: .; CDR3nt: TGTGCCAGCAGGATTACGATGTCTGGGGCCAACGTCCTGACTTTC; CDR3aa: CASRITMSGANVLTF
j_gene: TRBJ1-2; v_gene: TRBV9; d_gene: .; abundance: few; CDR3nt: TGTGCCAGCAGCGTAGACGCCAACTATGGCTACACCTTC; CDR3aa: CASSVDANYGYTF
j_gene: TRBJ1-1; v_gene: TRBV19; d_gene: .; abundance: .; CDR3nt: TGTGCCAGTAGTATGGGATTTGGCAGGGTAAACACTGAAGCTTTCTTT; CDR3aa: CASSMGFGRVNTEAFF
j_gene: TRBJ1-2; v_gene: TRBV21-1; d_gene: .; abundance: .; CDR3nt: TGTGCCAGCAGCAAAATCGGTTGGCATCGGGCTAACTATGGCTACACCTTC; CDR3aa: CASSKIGWHRANYGYTF
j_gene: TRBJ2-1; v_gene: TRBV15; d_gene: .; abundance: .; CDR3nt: TGTGCCACCAGCAGAGACCGATACAATGAGCAGTTCTTC; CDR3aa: CATSRDRYNEQFF
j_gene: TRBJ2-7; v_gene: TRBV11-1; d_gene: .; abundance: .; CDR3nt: TGTGCCAGCAGCGTCGGGCAACTGCCAACCTACGAGCAGTACTTC; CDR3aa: CASSVGQLPTYEQYF
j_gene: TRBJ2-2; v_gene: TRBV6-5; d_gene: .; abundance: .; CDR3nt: TGTGCCAGCAGTTACTCTGAGTGGACGAACACCGGGGAGCTGTTTTTT; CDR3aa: CASSYSEWTNTGELFF
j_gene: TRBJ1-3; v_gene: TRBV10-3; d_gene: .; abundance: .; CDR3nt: TGTGCCATCAGTGGAGGCAGCTTCTCTGGAAACACCATATATTTT; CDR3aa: CAISGGSFSGNTIYF
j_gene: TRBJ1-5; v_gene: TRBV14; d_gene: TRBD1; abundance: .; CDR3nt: TGTGCCAGCAGCCCTGGGGGGACAGGGGCGCCTCGGGGGAATCAGCCCCAGCATTTT; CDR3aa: CASSPGGTGAPRGNQPQHF
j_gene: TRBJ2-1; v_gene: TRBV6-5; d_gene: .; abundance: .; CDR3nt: TGTGCCAGCAGTTACTCTGCGGGGTACAATGAGCAGTTCTTC; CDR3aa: CASSYSAGYNEQFF
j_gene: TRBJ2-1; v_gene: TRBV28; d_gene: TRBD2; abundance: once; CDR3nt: TGTGCCAGCAGCAAATCCGGGACTAGCACCAATGAGCAGTTCTTC; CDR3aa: CASSKSGTSTNEQFF
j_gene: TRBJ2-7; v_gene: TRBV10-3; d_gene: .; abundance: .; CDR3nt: TGTGCCATCAGTGACATAAGCAACGCCTACGAGCAGTACTTC; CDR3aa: CAISDISNAYEQYF
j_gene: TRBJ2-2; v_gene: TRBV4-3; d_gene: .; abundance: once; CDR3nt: TGCGCCAGCAGCCAGGGGGTCACAGGTACCGGGGAGCTGTTTTTT; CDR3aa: CASSQGVTGTGELFF
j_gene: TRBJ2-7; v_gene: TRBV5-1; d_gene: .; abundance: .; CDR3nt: TGCGCCAGCAGCTCGGGACCCGGCTACGAGCAGTACTTC; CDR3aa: CASSSGPGYEQYF
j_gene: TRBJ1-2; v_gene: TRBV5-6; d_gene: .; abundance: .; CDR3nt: TGTGCCAGCAGCTTGTTCCTCCGACAGGACTTCTATGGCTACACCTTC; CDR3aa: CASSLFLRQDFYGYTF
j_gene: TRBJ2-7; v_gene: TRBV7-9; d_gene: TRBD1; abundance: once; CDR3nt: TGTGCCAGCAGGCGCGGACAGGGTGGTAACGAGCAGTACTTC; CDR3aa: CASRRGQGGNEQYF
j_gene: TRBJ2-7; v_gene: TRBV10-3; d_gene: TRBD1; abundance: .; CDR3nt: TGTGCCATCAGCCCGGGACAGGGCTATTACGAGCAGTACTTC; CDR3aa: CAISPGQGYYEQYF
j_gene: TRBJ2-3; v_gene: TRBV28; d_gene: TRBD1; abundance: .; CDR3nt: TGTGCCAGCAGTTCGCCGGGACAGGGGGCCACAGATACGCAGTATTTT; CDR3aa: CASSSPGQGATDTQYF